These 28 T cell receptor beta chains originate from one sample sequenced in a study of T cell repertoires in cytomegalovirus infection. In TCRdb, the reads were re-called with MiXCR into one record per CDR3 protein. Of about 260,000 distinct CDR3 sequences listed, about 13% are singletons. Sample: PBMCs. These receptors came from a human donor in good health (CMV status not recorded). Some clones in this sample may be carry-over from other donors' samples.

The sample holds a few counts of this clonotype. The chain couples TRBV14 to TRBJ2-1; no clear D. Per the germline V gene, CDR1 is SGHDN and CDR2 is FVKESK. The CDR3 totals 14 residues. V dropped 1 base and J dropped 10 bases, with 14 bases sitting between them. The CDR3 region is CASSQAGRSREQFF. The CDR3 DNA reads TGTGCCAGCAGCCAAGCGGGTCGGTCCAGGGAGCAGTTCTTC.

A few counts support this clonotype. V and J are TRBV9 and TRBJ2-7; the D is unclear. Germline-derived CDR1 and CDR2 are SGDLS and YYNGEE. The V end lost 4 bases, the J end lost 2 bases, and 16 bases lay between the germline ends. The CDR3 has 15 residues. Written as DNA, the CDR3 is TGTGCCAGCAGCAAAACTGCCACTACAACCTACGAGCAGTACTTC. Protein sequence: CASSKTATTTYEQYF.

The sample holds a few counts of this clonotype. This chain joins TRBV28 and TRBJ2-2; 9 bases align to TRBD2. With V trimmed by 2 bases and J by 3 bases, 7 bases remained unmatched. Germline CDR1 is MDHEN and CDR2 is SYDVKM. The CDR3 contains 17 residues. In nucleotides, the CDR3 is TGTGCCAGCAGTTTAGGGATTAGCGGGAGATACACCGGGGAGCTGTTTTTT. It is translated as CASSLGISGRYTGELFF.

This rearrangement joins TRBV6-5 to TRBJ1-6; no definite D call. Germline V lookup: CDR1 MNHEY, CDR2 SVGAGI. V lost 2 bases, J lost 5 bases, and 13 bases lay in between. The CDR3 loop spans 16 amino acids. CDR3: CASSYERETDNSPLHF. The CDR3 region has the DNA TGTGCCAGCAGTTACGAACGGGAAACAGATAATTCACCCCTCCACTTT.

The CDR3 sequence: CASSLIGRDNEQFF. CDR3 sequence (DNA): TGTGCCAGCAGTTTAATCGGACGGGACAATGAGCAGTTCTTC. The V call is TRBV27, the J call TRBJ2-1; no firm D call. Germline V gene data show CDR1 as MNHEY and CDR2 as SMNVEV (reference sequence). Trimming cost V 2 bases and J 5 bases, with 10 bases left between them. This CDR3 is built from 14 residues.

J is TRBJ2-3 and V is TRBV7-3; D might be TRBD2 (5 bases). The germline V gene encodes CDR1 SGHTA and CDR2 FQGTGA. With 5 bases removed from V and 6 bases from J, the gap between germline ends came to 21 bases. The CDR3 extends over 16 amino acids. The CDR3 here is CASSLNSPGSGDTQYF. In DNA form, the CDR3 reads TGTGCCAGCAGCCTAAACTCCCCGGGGAGTGGGGATACGCAGTATTTT. The full variable domain, with the rest looked up from reference TRBV7-3 and TRBJ2-3, is GAGVSQTPSNKVTEKGKYVELRCDPISGHTALYWYRQSLGQGPEFLIYFQGTGAADDSGLPNDRFFAVRPEGSVSTLKIQRTERGDSAVYLCASSLNSPGSGDTQYFGPGTRLTVL.

The table lists this clonotype with a few counts. The chain recombines TRBV29-1 with TRBJ2-5; D may be TRBD1 (6 bases). Germline CDR1 and CDR2: SQVTM and ANQGSEA. V dropped 1 base and J dropped 2 bases, with 8 bases sitting between them. The CDR3 is 13 amino acids. This CDR3 is CSVEGTVQETQYF. Written as DNA, the CDR3 is TGCAGCGTTGAAGGGACAGTACAAGAGACCCAGTACTTC. The variable domain in full, with the rest retrieved from reference TRBV29-1 and TRBJ2-5, is SAVISQKPSRDICQRGTSLTIQCQVDSQVTMMFWYRQQPGQSLTLIATANQGSEATYESGFVIDKFPISRPNLTFSTLTVSNMSPEDSSIYLCSVEGTVQETQYFGPGTRLLVL.

Ten or more counts support this clonotype. V gene TRBV2 combines with J gene TRBJ2-5; 9 bases align to TRBD2. The length of the CDR3 is 15 residues. V shed 6 bases and J 2 bases; nucleotides not matched to a gene: 7. Germline V gene sequence: CDR1 SNHLY, CDR2 FYNNEI. CDR3 loop: CASRSLLAGQETQYF. The CDR3 DNA follows: TGTGCCAGCAGATCTCTTCTAGCGGGGCAAGAGACCCAGTACTTC.

The genes are TRBV29-1 and TRBJ2-7, with a tentative D call TRBD2 (6 bases). Germline lookup yields CDR1 SQVTM and CDR2 ANQGSEA. The ends were cut back, 7 bases at V and 5 bases at J, with 15 bases in the middle. The CDR3 runs to 12 residues. CDR3 region: CSAARGNDEQYF. For the CDR3, the DNA is TGCAGCGCCGCTCGGGGGAACGACGAGCAGTACTTC.

J is TRBJ1-1 and V is TRBV29-1; the D gene is possibly TRBD1 (6 bases). Germline V gene lookup returns CDR1 SQVTM and CDR2 ANQGSEA. The V end lost 5 bases, the J end lost 6 bases, and 13 bases lay between the germline ends. The CDR3 consists of 12 residues. This CDR3 reads CSVLQGGSEAFF. CDR3 DNA: TGCAGCGTTTTACAGGGAGGCTCTGAAGCTTTCTTT.

V and J are TRBV20-1 and TRBJ1-5; D is possibly TRBD1 (5 bases). CDR1 and CDR2 (germline): DFQATT, SNEGSKA (reference sequence). CDR3 size: 14 residues. Trimming left V 3 bases short and J 6 bases short, with 15 bases between. The CDR3, as DNA: TGCAGTGCTAGTTTGACAGAAAACGGTCAGCCCCAGCATTTT. Protein: CSASLTENGQPQHF.

This clonotype was counted at least ten times. This chain uses TRBV28 with TRBJ2-7; 9 bases fit TRBD1. CDR3 length: 13 residues. Germline CDR1 is MDHEN and CDR2 is SYDVKM. The V gene end was trimmed by 10 bases and the J gene end by 5 bases; junction bases not matched to a gene: 9. CDR3 protein: CATLGTGKNEQYF. For the CDR3, the DNA is TGTGCCACCCTAGGGACAGGGAAGAACGAGCAGTACTTC.

The rearrangement links TRBV2 to TRBJ1-5; 10 nucleotides line up with TRBD1. The CDR3 has 16 amino acids. Per germline, CDR1 SNHLY and CDR2 FYNNEI. V dropped 4 bases and J dropped 9; count of bases not matched to a gene: 12. Here the CDR3 DNA reads TGTGCCAGCAGTGGTCCCGGGACAGGGGCCGGGGGGCCCCAGCATTTT. It yields the protein CASSGPGTGAGGPQHF.

With respect to this clonotype: A much more abundant neighbour one base away suggests this may be a read error. CDR3 sequence (DNA): TGTGCCAGCAGTTACAAGAACACTGAAGCTTTCTTT. This sequence encodes CASSYKNTEAFF. The chain recombines TRBV12-3 or TRBV12-4 with TRBJ1-1; D call uncertain. Trimming removed 4 bases from V and 1 base from J, with 4 bases in between. The CDR3 consists of 12 residues.

This clonotype was detected only once. This chain joins TRBV29-1 and TRBJ1-1; D is unclear. V was pared by 0 bases and J by 3 bases, with 11 bases between. The CDR3 length is 14 residues. Germline CDR1 reads SQVTM; CDR2 reads ANQGSEA. As DNA, the CDR3 is TGCAGCGTTGAAGATCCCCCGGGGTACACTGAAGCTTTCTTT. It codes for CSVEDPPGYTEAFF.

The rearrangement uses TRBV14 and TRBJ2-2; D remains unclear. The CDR3 contains 18 residues. Germline V gene data show CDR1 as SGHDN and CDR2 as FVKESK. The ends were cut back, 0 bases at V and 0 bases at J, with 14 bases in the middle. CDR3 region: CASSQDRTIGPNTGELFF. The CDR3 DNA reads TGTGCCAGCAGCCAAGACCGGACGATCGGGCCGAACACCGGGGAGCTGTTTTTT.

In nucleotides, the CDR3 is TGTGCCAGCTCACCCCGCCAGGGGCAGTCCTACAATGAGCAGTTCTTC. Its translation is CASSPRQGQSYNEQFF. The gene calls are TRBV18 and TRBJ2-1; D possibly corresponds to TRBD1 (6 bases). Trimming removed 3 bases from V and 1 base from J, with 13 bases in between. The germline V gene encodes CDR1 KGHSH and CDR2 LQKENI. The CDR3 spans 16 residues.

The table lists this clonotype with many counts. This chain joins TRBV19 and TRBJ1-5, with 7 bases identical to TRBD1. The CDR3 is 15 residues long. The ends lost 5 bases at V and 4 bases at J; junction bases unmatched: 8. Germline loops: CDR1 LNHDA, CDR2 SQIVND (reference sequence). This chain's CDR3 is CASSFTGVKNQPQHF. The CDR3 DNA follows: TGTGCCAGTAGTTTCACAGGGGTGAAAAATCAGCCCCAGCATTTT.

This chain connects TRBV4-1 to TRBJ1-5, with a possible D match to TRBD1 (5 bases). Deletions cut 0 bases from V and 5 bases from J, with 14 bases between. CDR3 length: 16 residues. CDR1 MGHRA and CDR2 YSYEKL come from the germline V gene. CDR3 amino acids: CASSQDVGEWDQPQHF. CDR3 DNA: TGCGCCAGCAGCCAAGATGTGGGGGAATGGGATCAGCCCCAGCATTTT.

The CDR3: CASSSDRGSGELFF. DNA for the CDR3: TGTGCCAGCAGCTCGGACAGGGGAAGCGGGGAGCTGTTTTTT. This sequence joins TRBV9 and TRBJ2-2; 9 nucleotides align to TRBD1. CDR3 length equals 14 residues. V lost 4 bases, J lost 7 bases, and 5 bases stayed unmatched. Germline CDR1 is SGDLS and CDR2 is YYNGEE.

The table lists this clonotype with many counts. The gene calls are TRBV12-3 or TRBV12-4 and TRBJ2-6, with 9 positions matching TRBD1. The trim removed 6 bases at V and 2 bases at J, leaving 5 bases unmatched. This CDR3 contains 16 residues. The CDR3 DNA reads as TGTGCCAGCAGACGCGACAGGGGGACTGGGGCCAACGTCCTGACTTTC. Its protein is CASRRDRGTGANVLTF.

This clonotype was recorded many times. The rearrangement joins TRBV28 to TRBJ2-7; D is unresolved. V dropped 7 bases and J dropped 0 bases, with 16 bases sitting between them. CDR1 is MDHEN and CDR2 is SYDVKM in the germline V gene. The CDR3 loop spans 15 amino acids. CDR3 amino acids: CASTTSALSSYEQYF. CDR3 sequence (DNA): TGTGCCAGCACCACCTCTGCGTTGAGCTCCTACGAGCAGTACTTC.

This clonotype was counted a few times. For the CDR3, the DNA is TGTGCCAGCAGTTTTGGGTCCACCCTACAGCCCCAGCATTTT. This codes for CASSFGSTLQPQHF. V gene TRBV6-6 combines with J gene TRBJ1-5; no clear D gene. CDR1 and CDR2 from the germline V gene are MNHNY and SVGAGI (reference sequence). V was clipped by 4 bases and J by 7 bases, with 14 bases between them. This CDR3 spans 14 amino acids.

The chain uses TRBV7-3 and TRBJ2-2; no reliable D call. Trimming left V 5 bases short and J 3 bases short, with 7 bases between. This CDR3 comprises 13 residues. Germline loops: CDR1 SGHTA, CDR2 FQGTGA. CDR3 residues: CASSPTHTGELFF. The CDR3 nucleotides read TGTGCCAGCAGCCCCACCCACACCGGGGAGCTGTTTTTT.

This clonotype has at least ten counts. V and J are TRBV28 and TRBJ1-5, with no clear D. This CDR3 spans 11 amino acids. Germline values: CDR1 MDHEN, CDR2 SYDVKM. The V gene lost 6 bases and the J gene lost 4 bases, with 4 bases spanning the gap. The CDR3 coding sequence is TGTGCCAGCAGCGAAAATCAGCCCCAGCATTTT. It translates to CASSENQPQHF.

The chain uses TRBV2 and TRBJ1-1; D might be TRBD1 (5 bases). Between the trimmed V and J ends, which lost 3 bases and 7 bases, there was a span of 9 bases. The germline V gene has CDR1 SNHLY and CDR2 FYNNEI. The CDR3 is 12 residues long. The CDR3 DNA reads TGTGCCAGCAGTGAGGAGGGACTTGAAGCTTTCTTT. Its protein product is CASSEEGLEAFF.

The chain carries TRBV27 and TRBJ1-1, with 12 bases lining up with TRBD1. The V segment lost 3 bases and the J segment 3 bases; nucleotides outside the gene matches: 14. The CDR3 totals 19 residues. Germline V gene sequence: CDR1 MNHEY, CDR2 SMNVEV (reference sequence). Here the CDR3 reads CASSFRRARDRGLYTEAFF. The CDR3 DNA is TGTGCCAGCAGTTTCCGACGCGCCCGGGACAGGGGGCTGTACACTGAAGCTTTCTTT.

This clonotype was seen more than once but under ten times. The chain joins TRBV5-1 to TRBJ2-1, with D perhaps matching TRBD1 or TRBD2 (5 bases each). Germline CDR1 and CDR2: SGHRS and YFSETQ. This CDR3 comprises 16 residues. V gave up 4 bases and J gave up 0 bases, with 14 bases separating them. CDR3 DNA sequence: TGCGCCAGCAGCCCGGGACCCCAGGGCTCCTACAATGAGCAGTTCTTC. Amino acids: CASSPGPQGSYNEQFF.